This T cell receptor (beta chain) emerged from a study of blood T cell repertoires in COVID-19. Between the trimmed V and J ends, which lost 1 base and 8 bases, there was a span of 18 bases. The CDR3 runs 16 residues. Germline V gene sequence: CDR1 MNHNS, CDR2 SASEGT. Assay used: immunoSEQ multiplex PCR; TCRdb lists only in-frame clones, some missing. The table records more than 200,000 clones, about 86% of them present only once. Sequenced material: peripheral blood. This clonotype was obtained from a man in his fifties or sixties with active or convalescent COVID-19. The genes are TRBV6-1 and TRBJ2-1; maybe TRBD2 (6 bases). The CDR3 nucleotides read TGTGCCAGCAGTGAAGTGGCAGGTGGGGGGTTTGATGAGCAGTTCTTC. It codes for CASSEVAGGGFDEQFF.